Following are 5 T cell receptor beta chains from one sample sequenced in a study of blood T cell repertoires in COVID-19. Repertoires were generated with immunoSEQ multiplex PCR, while TCRdb's copy carries only in-frame clones and drops some. The sample yields about 370,000 clones, around 89% seen once. The sample taken for sequencing was peripheral blood. These receptor sequences come from a woman in her thirties with COVID-19, enrolled during active disease.

The chain combines TRBV7-9 with TRBJ1-2, with a possible D match to TRBD1 (5 bases). Germline CDR1 SEHNR, CDR2 FQNEAQ (reference sequence). Between the trimmed V and J ends, which lost 1 base and 4 bases, there was a span of 7 bases. The CDR3 spans 13 residues. The CDR3 DNA sequence: TGTGCCAGCAGCTTAGAAGGGGTCTATGGCTACACCTTC. Its translation: CASSLEGVYGYTF. The full variable domain, completed using reference TRBV7-9 and TRBJ1-2, is DTGVSQNPRHKITKRGQNVTFRCDPISEHNRLYWYRQTLGQGPEFLTYFQNEAQLEKSRLLSDRFSAERPKGSFSTLEIQRTEQGDSAMYLCASSLEGVYGYTFGSGTRLTVV.

This clone was seen once. The chain recombines TRBV5-6 with TRBJ2-3; D not resolved. Trimming stripped 0 bases from V and 0 bases from J, with 8 bases between. The CDR3 loop spans 15 amino acids. CDR1 and CDR2 from the germline V gene are SGHDT and YYEEEE. CDR3 nucleotide sequence: TGTGCCAGCAGCTTGGATCCTAGGAGCACAGATACGCAGTATTTT. Protein product: CASSLDPRSTDTQYF.

The rearrangement uses TRBV7-9 and TRBJ2-3; D uncertain. V lost 3 bases, J lost 0 bases, and 10 bases lay in between. CDR3 size: 15 residues. In germline, CDR1 is SEHNR, CDR2 FQNEAQ (reference sequence). The CDR3 reads CASSFMPQSTDTQYF. CDR3 coding DNA: TGTGCCAGCAGCTTCATGCCTCAGAGCACAGATACGCAGTATTTT.

The chain joins TRBV13 to TRBJ1-3, with 7 bases aligning to TRBD1. Germline trimming cut 5 bases from V and 0 bases from J; bases unmatched to any gene: 7. The germline CDR1 and CDR2 sequences are PRHDT and FYEKMQ (reference sequence). This CDR3 region has 16 residues. The CDR3: CASSQPTGYSGNTIYF. The CDR3 DNA reads as TGTGCCAGCAGCCAACCGACAGGGTACTCTGGAAACACCATATATTTT.

The CDR3 region has the DNA TGTGCCATCACCCGGGACTCATCCTACGAGCAGTACTTC. Amino acid sequence: CAITRDSSYEQYF. V gene TRBV10-3 combines with J gene TRBJ2-7, with D tentatively TRBD2 (6 bases). This CDR3 contains 13 residues. V was shortened by 7 bases and J by 1 base, with 11 bases between the two germline ends. The germline gives CDR1 ENHRY, CDR2 SYGVKD.